This T cell receptor beta chain was recovered during a study of cytomegalovirus exposure and HLA in healthy donors. The PCR was carried out with 60 Vbeta primers and 13 Jbeta primers. The repertoire was sequenced with immunoSEQ multiplex PCR; TCRdb's copy has only in-frame clones and lacks some. The repertoire holds 95,000 to 150,000 clones, with around 74% as singletons. Study results and limitations: A later analysis showed TCR association rates differing by HLA locus, peaking at DRB1 and lowest at HLA-C. What a later analysis showed was that several of the most significant clusters appeared linked to common viral pathogens. The study flagged fewer than 200 TCR beta chains as cytomegalovirus-associated. Previous analysis showed most TCR beta V segments were productive about 90% or about 30% of the time.

There are a few counts of this clone. Its antigen is unidentified. From germline, CDR1 is MNHNS and CDR2 SASEGT. V gave up 3 bases and J gave up 5 bases, with 20 bases separating them. There are 17 residues in the CDR3. This receptor was taken from a man aged 60-69 years in good health and CMV-seropositive. The chain carries TRBV6-1 and TRBJ1-5, with unresolved D. Source material: PBMCs. CDR3: CASSESPRLTRYQPQHF. The CDR3 coding sequence is TGTGCCAGCAGTGAGTCACCTAGACTGACCCGGTATCAGCCCCAGCATTTT.